Below, 28 T cell receptor beta chains from the same sample are listed, as sequenced in a study of cytomegalovirus exposure and HLA in healthy donors (dated by TCRdb to 2016 to 2017). The protocol used for the library was the immunoSEQ multiplex PCR assay. A mixture of 60 forward primers for TCR Vbeta segments and 13 reverse primers for TCR Jbeta segments was used in the multiplex PCR. In TCRdb, the immuneACCESS table is reduced to in-frame sequences with V and J assigned. These tables do not hold every clone; where another copy was compared, an unresolved V gene accounts for under half, and the others remain unexplained. Across this sample there are 65,000 to 95,000 clones, with 65% to 80% seen only once. The ten largest clonotypes hold roughly 12% of the sample. The material sequenced was PBMCs. Receptors were obtained from a man in his sixties or seventies in good health and CMV-seronegative.

V usage is TRBV9 and J usage is TRBJ2-1; 9 bases are a match to TRBD2. V lost 1 base to trimming and J lost 3 bases; unmatched junction nucleotides: 2. The germline V gene has CDR1 SGDLS and CDR2 YYNGEE. The CDR3 spans 15 residues. DNA of the CDR3: TGTGCCAGCAGCGTACTGACTAGCGGCTACAATGAGCAGTTCTTC. Protein: CASSVLTSGYNEQFF.

The chain couples TRBV6-5 to TRBJ2-6, with D perhaps TRBD2 (6 bases). Trimming cost V 4 bases and J 4 bases, with 14 bases left between them. The CDR3 loop spans 16 amino acids. CDR1 is MNHEY and CDR2 is SVGAGI in the germline V gene. CDR3 amino acids: CASSLGGIGGANVLTF. In DNA, the CDR3 is TGTGCCAGCAGTTTGGGCGGGATTGGCGGGGCCAACGTCCTGACTTTC.

This clone has a handful of counts. The chain has TRBV4-3 and TRBJ1-1; D is possibly TRBD1 (5 bases). The CDR3 covers 17 residues. Trimming left V 0 bases short and J 1 base short, with 15 bases between. Germline assignment: CDR1 LGHNA and CDR2 YSLEER. CDR3 residues: CASSQDAPPGPNTEAFF. In DNA form, the CDR3 reads TGCGCCAGCAGCCAAGACGCCCCCCCAGGGCCGAACACTGAAGCTTTCTTT.

The gene calls are TRBV11-2 and TRBJ2-7, with D maybe TRBD2 (5 bases). CDR3 length: 17 residues. Trimming removed 1 base at V and 2 bases at J, with 18 bases between. The germline CDR1 and CDR2 sequences are SGHAT and FQNNGV. CDR3: CASSLGRNSHQAYEQYF. The DNA for the CDR3 is TGTGCCAGCAGCTTAGGGAGGAATAGCCACCAAGCCTACGAGCAGTACTTC.

CDR3 sequence (DNA): TGTGCCAGCAGCTTACTGACTAGCGGGGCCGGGGGGTACGAGCAGTACTTC. It encodes CASSLLTSGAGGYEQYF. The chain is built from TRBV7-2 and TRBJ2-5, with 11 nucleotides matching TRBD2. The tail of the sequence fits TRBJ2-7 better, so the J call may be wrong. The CDR3 has 17 amino acids. Per the germline V gene, CDR1 is SGHTA and CDR2 is FQGNSA.

The V and J genes are TRBV6-5 and TRBJ1-1; D call uncertain. V shed 6 bases and J shed 1 base, with 9 bases lying between them. The CDR3 contains 13 residues. The V gene's germline CDR1 is MNHEY and CDR2 SVGAGI. Written as DNA, the CDR3 is TGTGCCAGCAGGATCGCGGGGAACACTGAAGCTTTCTTT. Translating gives CASRIAGNTEAFF.

This clone was seen once. The junction does not match germline at one end; this may be a read error. The CDR3 DNA reads as TGTGCTAGCAGCTTAAACGGGGACAATGAGCAGTTCTTC. This encodes CASSLNGDNEQFF. V gene TRBV7-7 combines with J gene TRBJ2-1; a weak D match, TRBD2 (5 bases). Looked up from germline, CDR1 is SSHAT and CDR2 is FNYEAQ (reference sequence). The CDR3 is 13 amino acids. Complete variable domain (other parts from reference TRBV7-7 and TRBJ2-1): GAGVSQSPRYKVTKRGQDVTLRCDPISSHATLYWYQQALGQGPEFLTYFNYEAQPDKSGLPSDRFSAERPEGSISTLTIQRTEQRDSAMYRCASSLNGDNEQFFGPGTRLTVL.

The rearrangement uses TRBV7-2 and TRBJ2-7, with 9 bases that match TRBD2. The germline V gene has CDR1 SGHTA and CDR2 FQGNSA. This CDR3 region has 16 residues. V lost 2 bases, J lost 1 base, and 6 bases stayed unmatched. CDR3 sequence: CASSLRGTSRSYEQYF. CDR3 bases: TGTGCCAGCAGCTTAAGGGGGACTAGCCGATCCTACGAGCAGTACTTC.

V is TRBV7-2 and J is TRBJ1-3; unclear D gene. The CDR3 spans 15 residues. From germline, CDR1 is SGHTA and CDR2 FQGNSA. V lost 2 bases and J 1 base, leaving 9 bases between the germline ends. The CDR3 here is CASSLYISSGNTIYF. The CDR3 DNA reads as TGTGCCAGCAGCTTATATATCTCTTCTGGAAACACCATATATTTT.

The V and J genes are TRBV19 and TRBJ2-1, with TRBD1 identical over 10 bases. The length of the CDR3 is 14 residues. Germline values: CDR1 LNHDA, CDR2 SQIVND (reference sequence). V lost 4 bases to trimming and J lost 8 bases; unmatched junction nucleotides: 5. In DNA form, the CDR3 reads TGTGCCAGTAGTAACCGGGACAGGGGCTATGAGCAGTTCTTC. This encodes CASSNRDRGYEQFF.

The V gene is TRBV27, the J gene TRBJ1-5; D possibly corresponds to TRBD1 (6 bases). This CDR3 is built from 13 residues. Trimming removed 6 bases at V and 7 bases at J, with 13 bases between. The V gene's germline CDR1 is MNHEY and CDR2 SMNVEV (reference sequence). The CDR3 sequence is CASSQQGDQPQHF. Written as DNA, the CDR3 is TGTGCCAGCAGCCAACAGGGAGACCAGCCCCAGCATTTT.

DNA for the CDR3: TGCGCCAGCAGCTCCGGGACTAGCCTTGGCACAGATACGCAGTATTTT. Its protein product is CASSSGTSLGTDTQYF. The V call is TRBV5-1, the J call TRBJ2-3; 9 nucleotides align to TRBD2. With V trimmed by 3 bases and J by 1 base, 6 bases remained unmatched. Germline V lookup: CDR1 SGHRS, CDR2 YFSETQ. The CDR3 runs 16 residues.

This clone was seen once. This chain connects TRBV6-5 to TRBJ2-1; 9 positions match TRBD2. With V trimmed by 7 bases and J by 8 bases, 9 bases remained unmatched. Per germline, CDR1 MNHEY and CDR2 SVGAGI. The CDR3 is made up of 14 amino acids. For the CDR3, the DNA is TGTGCCAGCAAACCGGGACTAGCAGGCCATGAGCAGTTCTTC. Translating gives CASKPGLAGHEQFF.

The rearrangement links TRBV11-2 to TRBJ1-6; TRBD1 might be the D (6 bases). CDR3 length: 14 residues. The V gene lost 6 bases and the J gene lost 7 bases, with 13 bases spanning the gap. CDR1 is SGHAT, CDR2 FQNNGV, per germline. The CDR3 DNA is TGTGCCAGCAGTTTACAGGGTAGGAATTCACCCCTCCACTTT. Translated, it gives CASSLQGRNSPLHF.

There are a few counts of this clone. Other DNA sequences in this specimen translate into the identical CDR3. This chain links TRBV6-5 with TRBJ1-4, with D maybe TRBD1 (5 bases). The CDR3 runs to 15 residues. Trimming left V 0 bases short and J 8 bases short, with 13 bases between. CDR1 is MNHEY, CDR2 SVGAGI, per germline. CDR3 DNA: TGTGCCAGCAGTTACTCGGGGCAGGGTTCAGAAAAACTGTTTTTT. It is translated as CASSYSGQGSEKLFF.

The V call is TRBV4-1, the J call TRBJ2-7, with D possibly TRBD1 on 6 matching bases. The germline gives CDR1 MGHRA, CDR2 YSYEKL. V shed 0 bases and J shed 4 bases, with 10 bases lying between them. This CDR3 is 14 amino acids long. In DNA form, the CDR3 reads TGCGCCAGCAGCCAAGACAGGGACATTTACGAGCAGTACTTC. As protein: CASSQDRDIYEQYF.

This chain joins TRBV4-3 and TRBJ2-7, with D possibly TRBD1 on 5 matching bases. The CDR3 spans 14 residues. Between the trimmed V and J ends, which lost 0 bases and 2 bases, there was a span of 8 bases. Germline V CDR1 and CDR2: LGHNA, YSLEER. The CDR3 DNA sequence: TGCGCCAGCAGCCAAGAAAGGGGCGCCTACGAGCAGTACTTC. Its protein product is CASSQERGAYEQYF.

The chain links TRBV10-3 to TRBJ2-7, with a tentative D call TRBD2 (5 bases). CDR3 length: 11 amino acids. CDR1 is ENHRY and CDR2 is SYGVKD in the germline V gene. V lost 6 bases and J 7 bases, leaving 10 bases between the germline ends. This chain's CDR3 is CAISQAEEQYF. The DNA for the CDR3 is TGTGCCATCAGCCAAGCGGAAGAGCAGTACTTC.

The chain carries TRBV6-5 and TRBJ1-2; no clear D. Trimming removed 0 bases at V and 6 bases at J, with 5 bases between. The CDR3 is made up of 12 amino acids. Germline CDR1 reads MNHEY; CDR2 reads SVGAGI. The CDR3 DNA reads TGTGCCAGCAGTTACTCAGGAGATGGCTACACCTTC. It is translated as CASSYSGDGYTF.

The rearrangement links TRBV30 to TRBJ1-6, with TRBD1 identical over 10 bases. The germline V gene encodes CDR1 GTSNPN and CDR2 SVGIG (reference sequence). The J segment lost 7 bases and the V segment lost 1 base, leaving 4 bases of the junction unmatched. This CDR3 has 15 residues. CDR3 DNA sequence: TGTGCCTGGAGTGCGGGGACAGGGGTCAATTCACCCCTCCACTTT. It codes for CAWSAGTGVNSPLHF.

This rearrangement joins TRBV30 to TRBJ2-7; D is undetermined. The CDR3 extends over 12 amino acids. Looked up from germline, CDR1 is GTSNPN and CDR2 is SVGIG (reference sequence). The V gene lost 3 bases and the J gene lost 2 bases, with 8 bases spanning the gap. CDR3 nucleotide sequence: TGTGCCTGGAGCGACTCTACCTACGAGCAGTACTTC. This gives the protein CAWSDSTYEQYF.

In the case of this clone: Compared with germline, one end of the junction differs, possibly owing to a read error. The rearrangement links TRBV7-7 to TRBJ1-1, with 8 bases identical to TRBD1. Germline V gene data show CDR1 as SSHAT and CDR2 as FNYEAQ (reference sequence). The CDR3 spans 13 residues. The CDR3 DNA reads TGTGCTAGCAGCCGCGACAGGGGCGCTGAAGCTTTCTTT. It yields the protein CASSRDRGAEAFF.

This clone occurred once. The chain links TRBV19 to TRBJ2-1; D is perhaps TRBD2 (5 bases). This CDR3 has 13 residues. Germline V gene data show CDR1 as LNHDA and CDR2 as SQIVND (reference sequence). The germline V and J ends were trimmed by 6 bases and 2 bases, with 8 bases remaining between them. The CDR3 DNA reads as TGTGCCAGTAGCATCGGGGCCTACAATGAGCAGTTCTTC. This encodes CASSIGAYNEQFF. Full variable domain (rest looked up from reference TRBV19 and TRBJ2-1): DGGITQSPKYLFRKEGQNVTLSCEQNLNHDAMYWYRQDPGQGLRLIYYSQIVNDFQKGDIAEGYSVSREKKESFPLTVTSAQKNPTAFYLCASSIGAYNEQFFGPGTRLTVL.

V usage is TRBV6-6 and J usage is TRBJ2-7; D gene ambiguous. Per germline, CDR1 MNHNY and CDR2 SVGAGI (reference sequence). Trimming took off 3 bases at V and 3 bases at J, with 9 bases between the two ends. This CDR3 has 13 amino acids. CDR3 amino acids: CASSYDPVYEQYF. For the CDR3, the DNA is TGTGCCAGCAGTTATGATCCGGTCTACGAGCAGTACTTC.

The rearrangement links TRBV5-4 to TRBJ1-6; 10 bases map to TRBD1. The CDR3 contains 15 residues. V dropped 0 bases and J dropped 10; count of bases not matched to a gene: 4. Germline lookup yields CDR1 SGHNT and CDR2 YYREEE (reference sequence). The CDR3 DNA follows: TGTGCCAGCAGCTTGGAGGGACAGGGGTCCTCACCCCTCCACTTT. Translating it yields CASSLEGQGSSPLHF.

V is TRBV28 and J is TRBJ1-2; D not resolved. The length of the CDR3 is 11 residues. Per the germline V gene, CDR1 is MDHEN and CDR2 is SYDVKM. V was pared by 2 bases and J by 8 bases, with 6 bases between. The CDR3 coding sequence is TGTGCCAGCAGTTTAATGAGCGGCTACACCTTC. It is translated as CASSLMSGYTF.

The gene calls are TRBV7-9 and TRBJ2-7, with 7 bases matching TRBD2. Trimming at V came to 7 bases and at J to 7 bases, leaving 16 bases not matched to a gene. Germline CDR1 SEHNR, CDR2 FQNEAQ (reference sequence). The CDR3 covers 15 residues. The CDR3 loop reads CASTVAPGTTREQYF. For the CDR3, the DNA is TGTGCCAGCACCGTAGCCCCGGGGACTACTCGGGAGCAGTACTTC.

The count of this clone is one. Here the CDR3 reads CASSLLEGGLAGELFF. In nucleotides, the CDR3 is TGTGCCAGCAGCCTCCTTGAGGGAGGCTTAGCCGGGGAGCTGTTTTTT. The rearrangement uses TRBV11-2 and TRBJ2-2; a possible D gene is TRBD2 (6 bases). Per germline, CDR1 SGHAT and CDR2 FQNNGV. The CDR3 is 16 residues long. V was shortened by 5 bases and J by 6 bases, with 19 bases between the two germline ends.